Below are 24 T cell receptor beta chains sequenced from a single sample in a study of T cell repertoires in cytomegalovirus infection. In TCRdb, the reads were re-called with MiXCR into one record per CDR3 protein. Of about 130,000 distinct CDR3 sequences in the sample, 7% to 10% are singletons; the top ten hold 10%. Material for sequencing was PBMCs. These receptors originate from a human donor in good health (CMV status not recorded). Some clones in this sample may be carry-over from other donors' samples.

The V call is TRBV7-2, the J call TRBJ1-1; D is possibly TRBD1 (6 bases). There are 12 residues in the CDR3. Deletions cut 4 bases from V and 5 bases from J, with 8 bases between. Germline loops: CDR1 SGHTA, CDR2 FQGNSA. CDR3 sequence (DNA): TGTGCCAGCAGCTGGGGGCTTACTGAAGCTTTCTTT. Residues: CASSWGLTEAFF.

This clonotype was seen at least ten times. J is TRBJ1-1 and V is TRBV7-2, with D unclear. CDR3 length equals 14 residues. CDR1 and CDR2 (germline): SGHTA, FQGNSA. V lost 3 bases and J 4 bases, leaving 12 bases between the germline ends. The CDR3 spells CASSLETRGTEAFF. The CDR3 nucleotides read TGTGCCAGCAGCTTGGAGACTAGAGGCACTGAAGCTTTCTTT.

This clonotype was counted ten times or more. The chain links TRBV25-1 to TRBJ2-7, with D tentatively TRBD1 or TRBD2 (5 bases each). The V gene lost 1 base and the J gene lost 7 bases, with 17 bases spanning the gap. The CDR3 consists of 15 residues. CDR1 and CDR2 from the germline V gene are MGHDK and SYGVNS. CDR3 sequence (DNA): TGTGCCAGCAGTGAATGGGGGTCGGCTGCAGAAGAGCAGTACTTC. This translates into CASSEWGSAAEEQYF.

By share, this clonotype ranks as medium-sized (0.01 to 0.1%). This chain's CDR3 is CASSSSGSLNSEAFF. The CDR3 nucleotides read TGTGCCAGCAGCTCCTCGGGCTCCCTGAATTCTGAAGCTTTCTTT. The chain employs TRBV7-8 and TRBJ1-1; D gene uncertain. CDR1 SGHVS and CDR2 FQNEAQ come from the germline V gene. The CDR3 extends over 15 amino acids. Trimming pared 4 bases from V and 6 bases from J, leaving 18 bases between.

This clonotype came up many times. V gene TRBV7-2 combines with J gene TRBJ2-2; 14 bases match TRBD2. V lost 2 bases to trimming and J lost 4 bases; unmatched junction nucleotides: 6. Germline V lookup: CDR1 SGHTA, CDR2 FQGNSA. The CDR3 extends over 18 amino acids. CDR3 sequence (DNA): TGTGCCAGCAGCTTATTCGGACTAGCGGGGGGAGGCACCGGGGAGCTGTTTTTT. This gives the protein CASSLFGLAGGGTGELFF.

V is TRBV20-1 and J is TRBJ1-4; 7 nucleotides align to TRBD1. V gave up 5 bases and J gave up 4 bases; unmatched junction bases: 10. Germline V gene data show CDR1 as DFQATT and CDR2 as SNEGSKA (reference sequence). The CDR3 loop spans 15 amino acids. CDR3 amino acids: CSASPGDSNNEKLFF. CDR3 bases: TGCAGTGCTTCCCCGGGGGACAGCAATAATGAAAAACTGTTTTTT.

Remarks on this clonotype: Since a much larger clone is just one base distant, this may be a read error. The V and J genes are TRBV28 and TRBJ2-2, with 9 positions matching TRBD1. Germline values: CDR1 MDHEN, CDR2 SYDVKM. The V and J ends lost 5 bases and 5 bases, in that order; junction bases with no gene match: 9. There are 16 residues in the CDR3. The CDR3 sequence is CASSPQRQGGTGELFF. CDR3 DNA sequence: TGTGCCAGCAGTCCACAACGACAGGGGGGTACCGGGGAGCTGTTTTTT.

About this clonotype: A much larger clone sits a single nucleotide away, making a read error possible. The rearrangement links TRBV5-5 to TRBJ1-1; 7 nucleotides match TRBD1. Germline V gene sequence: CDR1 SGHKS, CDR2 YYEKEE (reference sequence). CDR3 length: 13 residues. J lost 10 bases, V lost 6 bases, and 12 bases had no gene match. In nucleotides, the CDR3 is TGTGCCAGCACCGTAGACAGGGTAGATCGAGCTTTCTTT. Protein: CASTVDRVDRAFF.

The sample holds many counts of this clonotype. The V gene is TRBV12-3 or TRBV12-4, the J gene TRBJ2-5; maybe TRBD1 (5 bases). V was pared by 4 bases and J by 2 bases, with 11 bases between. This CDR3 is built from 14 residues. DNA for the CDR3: TGTGCCAGCAGTTGGCGACAGCTACAAGAGACCCAGTACTTC. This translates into CASSWRQLQETQYF.

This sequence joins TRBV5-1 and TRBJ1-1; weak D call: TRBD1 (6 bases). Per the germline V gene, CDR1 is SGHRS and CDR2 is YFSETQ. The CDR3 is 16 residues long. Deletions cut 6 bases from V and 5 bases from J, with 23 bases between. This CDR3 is CASKNEQGVHMTEAFF. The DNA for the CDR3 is TGCGCCAGCAAGAATGAACAGGGAGTTCATATGACTGAAGCTTTCTTT.

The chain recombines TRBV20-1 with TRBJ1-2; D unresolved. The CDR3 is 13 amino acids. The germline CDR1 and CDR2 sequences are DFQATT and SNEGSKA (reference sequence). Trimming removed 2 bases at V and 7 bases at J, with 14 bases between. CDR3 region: CSARSPAQGGYTF. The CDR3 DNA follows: TGCAGTGCTAGATCCCCGGCCCAAGGTGGCTACACCTTC.

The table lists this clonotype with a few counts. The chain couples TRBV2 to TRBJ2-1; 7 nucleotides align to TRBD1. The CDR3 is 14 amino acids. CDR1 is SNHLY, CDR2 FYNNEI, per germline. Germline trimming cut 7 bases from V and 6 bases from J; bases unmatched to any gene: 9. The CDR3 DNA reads TGTGCCAGCATAAGGGGGCAGAGTCTCAATGAGCAGTTCTTC. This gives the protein CASIRGQSLNEQFF.

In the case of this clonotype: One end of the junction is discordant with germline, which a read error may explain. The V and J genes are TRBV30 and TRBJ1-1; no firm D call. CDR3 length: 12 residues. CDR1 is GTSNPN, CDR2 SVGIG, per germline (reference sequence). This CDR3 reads CAWSGGNAEAFF. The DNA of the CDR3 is TGTGCCTGGAGTGGTGGGAACGCTGAAGCTTTCTTT.

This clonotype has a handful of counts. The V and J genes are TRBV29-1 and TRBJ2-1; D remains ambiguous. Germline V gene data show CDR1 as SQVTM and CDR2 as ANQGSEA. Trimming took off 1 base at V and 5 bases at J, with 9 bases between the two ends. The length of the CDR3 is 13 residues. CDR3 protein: CSVEVAVDNEQFF. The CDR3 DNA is TGCAGCGTTGAAGTTGCTGTGGACAATGAGCAGTTCTTC.

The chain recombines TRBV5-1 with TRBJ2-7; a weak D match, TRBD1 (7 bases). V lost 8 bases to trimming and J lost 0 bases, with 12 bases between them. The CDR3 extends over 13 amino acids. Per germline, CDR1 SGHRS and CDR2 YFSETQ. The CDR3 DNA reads TGCGCCAGTTCAGGGGGGACCTCCTACGAGCAGTACTTC. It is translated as CASSGGTSYEQYF. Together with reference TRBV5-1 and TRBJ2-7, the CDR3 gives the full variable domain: KAGVTQTPRYLIKTRGQQVTLSCSPISGHRSVSWYQQTPGQGLQFLFEYFSETQRNKGNFPGRFSGRQFSNSRSEMNVSTLELGDSALYLCASSGGTSYEQYFGPGTRLTVT.

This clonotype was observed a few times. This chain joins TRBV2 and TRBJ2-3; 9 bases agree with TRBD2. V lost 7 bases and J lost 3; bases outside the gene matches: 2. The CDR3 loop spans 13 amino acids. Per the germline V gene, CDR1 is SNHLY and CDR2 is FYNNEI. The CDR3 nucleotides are TGTGCCAGCATTAGCGGGGGAACAGATACGCAGTATTTT. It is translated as CASISGGTDTQYF.

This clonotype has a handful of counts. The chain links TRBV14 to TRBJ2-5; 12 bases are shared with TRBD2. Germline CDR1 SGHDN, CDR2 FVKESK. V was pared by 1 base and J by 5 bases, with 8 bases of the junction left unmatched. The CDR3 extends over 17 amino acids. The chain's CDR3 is CASSQVASGGAWETQYF. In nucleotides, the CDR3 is TGTGCCAGCAGCCAAGTCGCTAGCGGGGGGGCCTGGGAGACCCAGTACTTC. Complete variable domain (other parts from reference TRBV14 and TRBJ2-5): EAGVTQFPSHSVIEKGQTVTLRCDPISGHDNLYWYRRVMGKEIKFLLHFVKESKQDESGMPNNRFLAERTGGTYSTLKVQPAELEDSGVYFCASSQVASGGAWETQYFGPGTRLLVL.

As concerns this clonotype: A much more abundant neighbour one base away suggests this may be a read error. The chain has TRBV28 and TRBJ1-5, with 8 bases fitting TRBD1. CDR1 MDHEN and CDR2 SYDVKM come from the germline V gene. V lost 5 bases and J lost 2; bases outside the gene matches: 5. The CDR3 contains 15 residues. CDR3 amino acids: CASSLLGQGNQPQHF. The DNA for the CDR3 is TGTGCCAGCAGTCTTCTGGGACAGGGCAATCAGCCCCAGCATTTT.

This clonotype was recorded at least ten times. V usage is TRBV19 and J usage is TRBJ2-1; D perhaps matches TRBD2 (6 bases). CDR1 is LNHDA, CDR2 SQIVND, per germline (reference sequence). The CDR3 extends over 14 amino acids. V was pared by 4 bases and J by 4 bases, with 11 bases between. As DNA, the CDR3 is TGTGCCAGTAGTACCGGGGACTTATACAATGAGCAGTTCTTC. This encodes CASSTGDLYNEQFF.

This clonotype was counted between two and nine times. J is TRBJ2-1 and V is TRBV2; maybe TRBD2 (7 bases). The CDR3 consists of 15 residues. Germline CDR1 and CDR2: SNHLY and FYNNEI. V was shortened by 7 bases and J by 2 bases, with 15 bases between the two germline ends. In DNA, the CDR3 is TGTGCCAGCACTTTAGGGGGGGGCCCCTACAATGAGCAGTTCTTC. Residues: CASTLGGGPYNEQFF.

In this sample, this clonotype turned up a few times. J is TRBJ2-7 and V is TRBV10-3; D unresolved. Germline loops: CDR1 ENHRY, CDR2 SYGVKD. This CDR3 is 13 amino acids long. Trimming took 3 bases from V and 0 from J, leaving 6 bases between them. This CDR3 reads CAISEEASYEQYF. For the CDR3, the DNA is TGTGCCATCAGTGAAGAGGCCTCCTACGAGCAGTACTTC.

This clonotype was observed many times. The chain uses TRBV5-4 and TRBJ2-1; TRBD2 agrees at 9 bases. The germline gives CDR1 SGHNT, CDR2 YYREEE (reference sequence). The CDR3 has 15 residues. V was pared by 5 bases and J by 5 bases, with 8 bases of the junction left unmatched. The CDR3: CASRGAGGLNNEQFF. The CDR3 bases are TGTGCCAGCAGAGGAGCGGGGGGCCTGAACAATGAGCAGTTCTTC.

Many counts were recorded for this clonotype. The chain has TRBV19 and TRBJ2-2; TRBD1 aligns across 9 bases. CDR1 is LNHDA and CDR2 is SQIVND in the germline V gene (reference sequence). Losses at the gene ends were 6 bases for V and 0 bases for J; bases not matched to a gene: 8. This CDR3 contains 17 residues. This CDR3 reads CASSQDRGHANTGELFF. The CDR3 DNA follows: TGTGCCAGTAGCCAGGACAGGGGCCATGCGAACACCGGGGAGCTGTTTTTT.

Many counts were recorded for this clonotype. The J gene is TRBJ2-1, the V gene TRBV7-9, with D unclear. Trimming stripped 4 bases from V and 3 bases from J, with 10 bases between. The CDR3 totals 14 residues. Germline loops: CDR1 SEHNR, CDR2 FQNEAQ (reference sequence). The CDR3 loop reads CASSYRTSYNEQFF. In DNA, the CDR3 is TGTGCCAGCAGCTACCGGACCAGCTACAATGAGCAGTTCTTC.